This T cell receptor beta chain was profiled in a study of OX40 agonist ivuxolimab in advanced cancers. Regarding the study as a whole: Researchers report that CD8+ T cells had, on average, more expanded clones than CD4+.

Measured with immunoSEQ multiplex PCR; TCRdb has only the in-frame clones, and not every one. There are around 65,000 clones in the sample; approximately 91% occur only once, and around a sixth lies in the top ten. The CDR3 consists of 15 residues. About this clone: The antigen is not known.

The sequence was obtained from an adult with an advanced solid tumor such as melanoma, head and neck, liver or kidney cancer. The chain is built from TRBV21-1 and TRBJ2-5. TRBV21-1 is flagged as a pseudogene. The sample consisted of CD4+ or CD8+ T cells sorted from blood, taken in a trial of the OX40 agonist ivuxolimab. CDR3 DNA: TGTGCCAGCAGCAAAAGGGCAGGCCCTCAAGAGACCCAGTACTTC. Protein sequence: CASSKRAGPQETQYF.